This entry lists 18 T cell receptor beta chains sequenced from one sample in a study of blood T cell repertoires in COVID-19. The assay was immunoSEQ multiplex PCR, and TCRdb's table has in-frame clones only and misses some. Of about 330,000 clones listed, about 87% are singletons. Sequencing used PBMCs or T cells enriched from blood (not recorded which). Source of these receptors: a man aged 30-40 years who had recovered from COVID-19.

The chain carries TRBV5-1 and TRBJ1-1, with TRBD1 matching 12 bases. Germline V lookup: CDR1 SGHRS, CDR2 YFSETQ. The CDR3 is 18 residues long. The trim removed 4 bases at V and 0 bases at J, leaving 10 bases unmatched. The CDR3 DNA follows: TGCGCCAGCAGCCCCGGGACAGGGGGCTGGATGGTGAACACTGAAGCTTTCTTT. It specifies CASSPGTGGWMVNTEAFF.

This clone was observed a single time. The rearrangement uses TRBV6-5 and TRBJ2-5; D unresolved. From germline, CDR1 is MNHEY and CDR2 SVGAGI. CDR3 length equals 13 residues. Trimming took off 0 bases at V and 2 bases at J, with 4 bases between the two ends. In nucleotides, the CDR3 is TGTGCCAGCAGTTACTCCTATCAAGAGACCCAGTACTTC. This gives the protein CASSYSYQETQYF.

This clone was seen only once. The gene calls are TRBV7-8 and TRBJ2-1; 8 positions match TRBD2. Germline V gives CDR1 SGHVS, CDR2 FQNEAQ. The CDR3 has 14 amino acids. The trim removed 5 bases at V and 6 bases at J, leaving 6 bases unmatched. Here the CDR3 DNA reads TGTGCCAGCAGCGCCGGACTAGCTTTCAATGAGCAGTTCTTC. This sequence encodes CASSAGLAFNEQFF.

The CDR3 here is CASSLTTGTPYEQYF. The CDR3 nucleotides read TGTGCCAGCAGCCTCACGACAGGGACCCCCTACGAGCAGTACTTC. The chain recombines TRBV6-2 or TRBV6-3 with TRBJ2-7, with 7 positions matching TRBD1. Germline CDR1 and CDR2: MNHEY and SVGEGT. CDR3 length: 15 residues. V shed 6 bases and J 2 bases; nucleotides not matched to a gene: 10.

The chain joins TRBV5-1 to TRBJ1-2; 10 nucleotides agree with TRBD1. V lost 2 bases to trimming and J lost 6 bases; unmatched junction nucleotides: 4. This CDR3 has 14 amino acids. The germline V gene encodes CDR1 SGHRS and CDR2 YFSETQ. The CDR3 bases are TGCGCCAGCAGCTTAGGGACAGGGGTCGATGGCTACACCTTC. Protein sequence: CASSLGTGVDGYTF.

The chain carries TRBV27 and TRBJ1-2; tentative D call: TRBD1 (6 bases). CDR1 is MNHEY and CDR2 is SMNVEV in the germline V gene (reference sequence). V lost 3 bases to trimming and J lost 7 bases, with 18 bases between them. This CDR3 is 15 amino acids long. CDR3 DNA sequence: TGTGCCAGCAGTTTGGGGGCACCGGCGCAATTTGGCTACACCTTC. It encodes CASSLGAPAQFGYTF.

The CDR3 loop reads CASSLDRTAPDGYTF. CDR3 in DNA: TGTGCCAGCAGCTTGGATAGGACAGCGCCGGACGGCTACACCTTC. The genes are TRBV11-2 and TRBJ1-2; D perhaps matches TRBD1 (6 bases). The germline CDR1 and CDR2 sequences are SGHAT and FQNNGV. Trimming cost V 3 bases and J 8 bases, with 19 bases left between them. The CDR3 has 15 amino acids. Complete variable domain (other parts from reference TRBV11-2 and TRBJ1-2): EAGVAQSPRYKIIEKRQSVAFWCNPISGHATLYWYQQILGQGPKLLIQFQNNGVVDDSQLPKDRFSAERLKGVDSTLKIQPAKLEDSAVYLCASSLDRTAPDGYTFGSGTRLTVV.

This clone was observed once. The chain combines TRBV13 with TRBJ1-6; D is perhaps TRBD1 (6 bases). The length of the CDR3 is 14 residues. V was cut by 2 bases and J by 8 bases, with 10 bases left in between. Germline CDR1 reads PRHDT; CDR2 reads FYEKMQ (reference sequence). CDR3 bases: TGTGCCAGCAGCTTAAAACAGGGAGATTCACCCCTCCACTTT. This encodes CASSLKQGDSPLHF. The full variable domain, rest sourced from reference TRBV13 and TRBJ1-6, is AAGVIQSPRHLIKEKRETATLKCYPIPRHDTVYWYQQGPGQDPQFLISFYEKMQSDKGSIPDRFSAQQFSDYHSELNMSSLELGDSALYFCASSLKQGDSPLHFGNGTRLTVT.

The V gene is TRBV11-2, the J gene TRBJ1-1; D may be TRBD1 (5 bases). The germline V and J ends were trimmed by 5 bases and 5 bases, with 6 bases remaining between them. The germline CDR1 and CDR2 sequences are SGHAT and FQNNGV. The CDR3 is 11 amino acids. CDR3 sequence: CASSPGTEAFF. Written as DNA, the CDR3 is TGTGCCAGCAGCCCAGGGACTGAAGCTTTCTTT.

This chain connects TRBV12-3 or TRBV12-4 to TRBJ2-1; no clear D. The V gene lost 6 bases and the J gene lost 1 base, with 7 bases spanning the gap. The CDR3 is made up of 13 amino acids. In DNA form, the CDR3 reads TGTGCCAGCAGGTCTAGTTCCTACAATGAGCAGTTCTTC. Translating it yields CASRSSSYNEQFF.

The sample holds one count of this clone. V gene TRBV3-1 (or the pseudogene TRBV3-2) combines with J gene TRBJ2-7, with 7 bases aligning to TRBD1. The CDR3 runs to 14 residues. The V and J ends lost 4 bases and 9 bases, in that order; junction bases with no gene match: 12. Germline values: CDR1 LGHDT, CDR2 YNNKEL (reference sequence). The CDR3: CASSLTGDTVGQYF. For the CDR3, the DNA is TGTGCCAGCAGCCTAACAGGGGATACAGTAGGGCAGTACTTC.

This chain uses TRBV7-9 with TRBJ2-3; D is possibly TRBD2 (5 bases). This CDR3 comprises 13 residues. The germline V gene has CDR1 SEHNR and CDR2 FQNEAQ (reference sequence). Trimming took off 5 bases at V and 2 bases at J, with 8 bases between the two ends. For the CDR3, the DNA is TGTGCCAGCAGCAACCGGGACACAGATACGCAGTATTTT. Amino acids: CASSNRDTDTQYF.

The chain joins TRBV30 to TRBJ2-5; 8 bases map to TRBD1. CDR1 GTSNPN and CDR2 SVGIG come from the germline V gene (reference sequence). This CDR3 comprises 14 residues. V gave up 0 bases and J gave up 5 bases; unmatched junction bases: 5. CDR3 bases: TGTGCCTGGAGTGTAGACAGGGGTAGGGAGACCCAGTACTTC. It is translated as CAWSVDRGRETQYF.

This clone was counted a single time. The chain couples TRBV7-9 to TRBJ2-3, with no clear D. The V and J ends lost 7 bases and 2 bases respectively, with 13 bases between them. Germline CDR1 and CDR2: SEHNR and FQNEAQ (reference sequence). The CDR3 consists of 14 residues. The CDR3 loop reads CASTSPGLTDTQYF. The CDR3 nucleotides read TGTGCCAGCACCTCCCCTGGCCTCACAGATACGCAGTATTTT.

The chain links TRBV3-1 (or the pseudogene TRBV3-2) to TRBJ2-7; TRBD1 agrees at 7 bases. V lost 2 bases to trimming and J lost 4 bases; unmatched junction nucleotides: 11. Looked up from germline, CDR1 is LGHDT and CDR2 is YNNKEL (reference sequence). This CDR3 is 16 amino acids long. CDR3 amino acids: CASSQLAQGQKYEQYF. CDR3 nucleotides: TGTGCCAGCAGCCAATTGGCCCAGGGACAGAAATACGAGCAGTACTTC.

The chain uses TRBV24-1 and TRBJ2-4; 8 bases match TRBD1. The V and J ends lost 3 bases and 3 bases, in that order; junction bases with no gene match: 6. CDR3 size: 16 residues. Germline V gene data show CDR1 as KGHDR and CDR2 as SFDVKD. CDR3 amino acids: CATSDPGGADKNIQYF. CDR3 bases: TGTGCCACCAGTGATCCAGGGGGCGCGGACAAAAACATTCAGTACTTC.

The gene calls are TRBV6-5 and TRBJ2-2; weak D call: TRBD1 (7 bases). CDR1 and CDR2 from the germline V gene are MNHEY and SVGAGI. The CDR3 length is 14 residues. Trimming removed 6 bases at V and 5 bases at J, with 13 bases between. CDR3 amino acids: CASSQTGRTGELFF. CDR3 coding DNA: TGTGCCAGCAGCCAGACAGGGAGGACCGGGGAGCTGTTTTTT.

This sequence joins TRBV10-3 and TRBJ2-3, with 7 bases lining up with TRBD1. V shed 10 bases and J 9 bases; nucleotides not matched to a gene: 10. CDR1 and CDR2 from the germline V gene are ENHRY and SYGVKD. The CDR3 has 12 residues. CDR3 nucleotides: TGTGCCACGAAAAAAGGGGGCAACACGCAGTATTTT. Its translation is CATKKGGNTQYF.